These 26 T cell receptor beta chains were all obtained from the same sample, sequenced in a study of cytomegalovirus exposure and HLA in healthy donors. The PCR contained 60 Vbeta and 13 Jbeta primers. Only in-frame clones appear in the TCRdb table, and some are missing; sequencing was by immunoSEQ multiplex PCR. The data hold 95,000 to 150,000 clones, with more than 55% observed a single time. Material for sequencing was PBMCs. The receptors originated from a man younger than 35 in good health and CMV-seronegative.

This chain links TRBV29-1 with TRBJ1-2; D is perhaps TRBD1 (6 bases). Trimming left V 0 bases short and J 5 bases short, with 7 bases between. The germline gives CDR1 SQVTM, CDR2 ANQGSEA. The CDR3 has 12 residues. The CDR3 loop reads CSVEETGYGYTF. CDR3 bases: TGCAGCGTTGAAGAGACAGGATATGGCTACACCTTC.

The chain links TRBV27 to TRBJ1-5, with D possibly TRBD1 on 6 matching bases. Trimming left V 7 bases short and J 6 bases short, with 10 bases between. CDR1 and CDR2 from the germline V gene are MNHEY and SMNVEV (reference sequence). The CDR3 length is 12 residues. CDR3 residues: CASKSGAQPQHF. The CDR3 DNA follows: TGTGCCAGCAAGTCAGGGGCTCAGCCCCAGCATTTT.

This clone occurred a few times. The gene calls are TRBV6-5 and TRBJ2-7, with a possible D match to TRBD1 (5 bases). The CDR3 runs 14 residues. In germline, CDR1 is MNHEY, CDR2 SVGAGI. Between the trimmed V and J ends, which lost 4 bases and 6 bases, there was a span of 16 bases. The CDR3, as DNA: TGTGCCAGCAGTTCCCTGGGGCAAGGCATCGAGCAGTACTTC. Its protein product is CASSSLGQGIEQYF.

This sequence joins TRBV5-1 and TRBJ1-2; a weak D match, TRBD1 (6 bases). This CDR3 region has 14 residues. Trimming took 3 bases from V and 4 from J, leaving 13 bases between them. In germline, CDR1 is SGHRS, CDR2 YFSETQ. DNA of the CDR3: TGCGCCAGCAGCTCCAGTGAAGGGGGCTATGGCTACACCTTC. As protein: CASSSSEGGYGYTF.

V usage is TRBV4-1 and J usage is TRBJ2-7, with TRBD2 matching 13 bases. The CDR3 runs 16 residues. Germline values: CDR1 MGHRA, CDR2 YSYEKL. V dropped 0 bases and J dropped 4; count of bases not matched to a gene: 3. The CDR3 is CASSQEGTSGVYEQYF. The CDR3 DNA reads TGCGCCAGCAGCCAAGAAGGGACTAGCGGGGTTTACGAGCAGTACTTC.

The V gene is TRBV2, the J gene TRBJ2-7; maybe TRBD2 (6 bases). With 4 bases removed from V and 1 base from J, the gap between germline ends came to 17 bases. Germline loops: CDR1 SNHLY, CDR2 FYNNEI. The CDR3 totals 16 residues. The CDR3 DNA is TGTGCCAGCAGTGGCCTCCCCGGGAGCAAGTCCTACGAGCAGTACTTC. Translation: CASSGLPGSKSYEQYF.

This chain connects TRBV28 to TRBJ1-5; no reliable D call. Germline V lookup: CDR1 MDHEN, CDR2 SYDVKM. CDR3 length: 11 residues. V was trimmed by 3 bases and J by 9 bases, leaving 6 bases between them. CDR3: CASSFRGPQHF. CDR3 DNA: TGTGCCAGCAGTTTTCGAGGGCCCCAGCATTTT.

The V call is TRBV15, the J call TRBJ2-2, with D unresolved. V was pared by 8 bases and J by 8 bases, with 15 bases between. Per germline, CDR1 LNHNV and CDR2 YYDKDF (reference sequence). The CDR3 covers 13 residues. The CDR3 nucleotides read TGTGCCACCCTGTCCTCCTTGGCAGGGGAGCTGTTTTTT. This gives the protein CATLSSLAGELFF. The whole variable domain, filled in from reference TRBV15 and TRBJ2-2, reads DAMVIQNPRYQVTQFGKPVTLSCSQTLNHNVMYWYQQKSSQAPKLLFHYYDKDFNNEADTPDNFQSRRPNTSFCFLDIRSPGLGDTAMYLCATLSSLAGELFFGEGSRLTVL.

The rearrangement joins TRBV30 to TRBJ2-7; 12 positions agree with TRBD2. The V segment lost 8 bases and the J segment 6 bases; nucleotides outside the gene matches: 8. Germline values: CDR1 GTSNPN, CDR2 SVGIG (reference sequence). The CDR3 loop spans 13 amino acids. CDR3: CARSSGGALEQYF. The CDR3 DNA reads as TGTGCCCGCTCTAGCGGGGGGGCGCTCGAGCAGTACTTC.

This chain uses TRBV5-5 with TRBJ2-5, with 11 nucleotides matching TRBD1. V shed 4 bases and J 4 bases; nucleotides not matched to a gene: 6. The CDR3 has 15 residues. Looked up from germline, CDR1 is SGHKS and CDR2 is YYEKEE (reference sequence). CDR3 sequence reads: CASSPGTGGAETQYF. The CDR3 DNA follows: TGTGCCAGCAGCCCCGGGACAGGGGGAGCAGAGACCCAGTACTTC.

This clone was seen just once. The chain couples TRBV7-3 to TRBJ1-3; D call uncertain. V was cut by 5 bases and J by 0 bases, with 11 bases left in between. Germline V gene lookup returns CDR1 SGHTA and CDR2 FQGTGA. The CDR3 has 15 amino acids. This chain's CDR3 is CASSPSSLSGNTIYF. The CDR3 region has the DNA TGTGCCAGCAGCCCTAGTTCTCTCTCTGGAAACACCATATATTTT.

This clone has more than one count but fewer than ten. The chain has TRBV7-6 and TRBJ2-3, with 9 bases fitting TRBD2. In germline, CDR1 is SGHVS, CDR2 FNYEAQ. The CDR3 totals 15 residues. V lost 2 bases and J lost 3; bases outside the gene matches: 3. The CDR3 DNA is TGTGCCAGCAGCTTACGACTAGCGGCTACAGATACGCAGTATTTT. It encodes CASSLRLAATDTQYF.

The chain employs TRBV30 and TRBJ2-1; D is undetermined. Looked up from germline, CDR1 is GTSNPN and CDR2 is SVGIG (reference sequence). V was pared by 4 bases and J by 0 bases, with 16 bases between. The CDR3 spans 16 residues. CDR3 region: CAWIARGWSSYNEQFF. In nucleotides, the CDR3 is TGTGCCTGGATTGCAAGAGGCTGGAGCTCCTACAATGAGCAGTTCTTC.

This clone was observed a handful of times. The CDR3 here is CASSPGLAPDSSYNEQFF. The CDR3 coding sequence is TGTGCCAGCAGTCCGGGACTAGCTCCTGATAGCTCCTACAATGAGCAGTTCTTC. J is TRBJ2-1 and V is TRBV27, with 9 bases matching TRBD2. Germline values: CDR1 MNHEY, CDR2 SMNVEV (reference sequence). The V segment lost 5 bases and the J segment 0 bases; nucleotides outside the gene matches: 11. The CDR3 covers 18 residues.

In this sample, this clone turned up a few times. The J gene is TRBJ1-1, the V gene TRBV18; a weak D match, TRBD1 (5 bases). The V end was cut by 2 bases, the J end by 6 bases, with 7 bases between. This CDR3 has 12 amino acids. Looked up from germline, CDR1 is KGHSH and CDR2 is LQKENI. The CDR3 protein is CASSPLGPEAFF. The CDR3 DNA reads TGTGCCAGCTCACCATTGGGGCCTGAAGCTTTCTTT.

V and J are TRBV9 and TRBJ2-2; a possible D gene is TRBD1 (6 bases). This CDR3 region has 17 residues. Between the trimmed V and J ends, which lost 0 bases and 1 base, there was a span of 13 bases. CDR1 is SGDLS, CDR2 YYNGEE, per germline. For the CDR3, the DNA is TGTGCCAGCAGCGTAGCTAGGGGCAGGGGGAACACCGGGGAGCTGTTTTTT. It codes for CASSVARGRGNTGELFF.

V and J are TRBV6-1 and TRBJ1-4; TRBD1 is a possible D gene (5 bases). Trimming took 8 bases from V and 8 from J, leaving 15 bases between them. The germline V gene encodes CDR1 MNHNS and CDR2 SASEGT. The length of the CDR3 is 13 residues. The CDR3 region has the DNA TGTGCCAGCCACGACAGTACCGGGGAAAAACTGTTTTTT. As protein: CASHDSTGEKLFF.

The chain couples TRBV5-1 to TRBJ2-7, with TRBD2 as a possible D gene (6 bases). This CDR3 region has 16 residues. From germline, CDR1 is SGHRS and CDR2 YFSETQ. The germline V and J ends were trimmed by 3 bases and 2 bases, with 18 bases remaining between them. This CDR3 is CASSWEVLGRTYEQYF. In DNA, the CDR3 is TGCGCCAGCAGCTGGGAGGTCCTGGGCAGGACCTACGAGCAGTACTTC.

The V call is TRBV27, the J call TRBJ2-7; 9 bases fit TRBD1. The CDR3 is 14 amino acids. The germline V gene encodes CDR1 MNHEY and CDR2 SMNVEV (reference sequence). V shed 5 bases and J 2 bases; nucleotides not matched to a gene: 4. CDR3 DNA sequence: TGTGCCAGCAGTCGACAGGGGGTAACCTACGAGCAGTACTTC. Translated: CASSRQGVTYEQYF.

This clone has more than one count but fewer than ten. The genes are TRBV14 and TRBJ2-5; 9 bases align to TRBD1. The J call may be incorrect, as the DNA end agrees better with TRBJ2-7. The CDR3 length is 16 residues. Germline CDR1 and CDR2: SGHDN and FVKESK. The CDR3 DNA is TGTGCCAGCAGCCCTCCGGGACAGGGCATACCCTACGAGCAGTACTTC. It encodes CASSPPGQGIPYEQYF.

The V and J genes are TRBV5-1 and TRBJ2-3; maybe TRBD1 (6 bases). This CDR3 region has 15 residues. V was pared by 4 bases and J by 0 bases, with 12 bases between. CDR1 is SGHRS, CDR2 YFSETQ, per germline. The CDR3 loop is CASSPQGSSTDTQYF. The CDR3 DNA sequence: TGCGCCAGCAGCCCCCAGGGGTCAAGCACAGATACGCAGTATTTT.

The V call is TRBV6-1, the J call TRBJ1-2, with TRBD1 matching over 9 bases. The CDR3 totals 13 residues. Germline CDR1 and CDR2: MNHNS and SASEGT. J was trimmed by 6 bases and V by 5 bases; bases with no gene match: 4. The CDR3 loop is CASSPDRGDGYTF. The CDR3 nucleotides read TGTGCCAGCAGTCCGGACAGGGGTGATGGCTACACCTTC.

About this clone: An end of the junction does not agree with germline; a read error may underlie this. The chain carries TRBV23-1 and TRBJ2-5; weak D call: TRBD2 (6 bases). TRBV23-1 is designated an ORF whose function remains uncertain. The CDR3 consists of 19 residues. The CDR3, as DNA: TGCGCCAGCAGTCACTCCCACTCAAAGGACCACCTGTCGGGAGAGGCCCAGTACTTC. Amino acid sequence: CASSHSHSKDHLSGEAQYF.

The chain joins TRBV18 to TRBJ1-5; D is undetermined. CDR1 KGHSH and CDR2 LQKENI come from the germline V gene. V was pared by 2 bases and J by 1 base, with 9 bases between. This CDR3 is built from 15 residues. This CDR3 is CASSPEGFSNQPQHF. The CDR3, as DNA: TGTGCCAGCTCACCAGAGGGTTTCAGCAATCAGCCCCAGCATTTT.

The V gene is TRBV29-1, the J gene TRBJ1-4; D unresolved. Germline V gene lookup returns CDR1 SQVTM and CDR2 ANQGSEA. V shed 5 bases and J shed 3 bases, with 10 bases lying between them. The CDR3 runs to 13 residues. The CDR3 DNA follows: TGCAGCGTTCGAGGTTATCCTAATGAAAAACTGTTTTTT. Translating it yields CSVRGYPNEKLFF. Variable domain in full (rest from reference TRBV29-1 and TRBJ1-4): SAVISQKPSRDICQRGTSLTIQCQVDSQVTMMFWYRQQPGQSLTLIATANQGSEATYESGFVIDKFPISRPNLTFSTLTVSNMSPEDSSIYLCSVRGYPNEKLFFGSGTQLSVL.

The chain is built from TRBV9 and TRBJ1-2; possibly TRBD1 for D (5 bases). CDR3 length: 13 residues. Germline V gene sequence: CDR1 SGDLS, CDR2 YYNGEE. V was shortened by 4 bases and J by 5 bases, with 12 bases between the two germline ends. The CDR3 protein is CASSIQGGYGYTF. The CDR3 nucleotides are TGTGCCAGCAGCATCCAGGGCGGATATGGCTACACCTTC.